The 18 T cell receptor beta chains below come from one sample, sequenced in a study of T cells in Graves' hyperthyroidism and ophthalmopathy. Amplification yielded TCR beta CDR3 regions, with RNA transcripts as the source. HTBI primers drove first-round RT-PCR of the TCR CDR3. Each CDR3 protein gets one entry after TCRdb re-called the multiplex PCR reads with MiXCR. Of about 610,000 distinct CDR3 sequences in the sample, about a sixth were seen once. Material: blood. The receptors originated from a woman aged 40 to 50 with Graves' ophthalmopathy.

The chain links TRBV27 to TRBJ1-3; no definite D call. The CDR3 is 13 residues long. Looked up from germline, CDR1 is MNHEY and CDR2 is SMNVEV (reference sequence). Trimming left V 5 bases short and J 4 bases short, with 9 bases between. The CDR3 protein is CASSVYGGNTIYF. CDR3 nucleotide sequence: TGTGCCAGCAGTGTCTACGGGGGAAACACCATATATTTT.

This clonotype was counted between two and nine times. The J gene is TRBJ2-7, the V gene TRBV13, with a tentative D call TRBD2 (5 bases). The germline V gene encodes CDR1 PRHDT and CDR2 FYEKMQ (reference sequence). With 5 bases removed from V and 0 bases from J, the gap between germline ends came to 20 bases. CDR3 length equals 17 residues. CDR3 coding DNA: TGTGCCAGCAGCCGCCTTCTGAGTCCAACTAGCTCCTACGAGCAGTACTTC. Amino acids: CASSRLLSPTSSYEQYF.

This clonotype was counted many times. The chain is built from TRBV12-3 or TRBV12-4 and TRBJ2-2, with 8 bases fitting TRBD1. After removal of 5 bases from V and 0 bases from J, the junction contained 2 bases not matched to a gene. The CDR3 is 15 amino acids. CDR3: CASSHRGTNTGELFF. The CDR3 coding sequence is TGTGCCAGCAGTCACAGGGGGACGAACACCGGGGAGCTGTTTTTT.

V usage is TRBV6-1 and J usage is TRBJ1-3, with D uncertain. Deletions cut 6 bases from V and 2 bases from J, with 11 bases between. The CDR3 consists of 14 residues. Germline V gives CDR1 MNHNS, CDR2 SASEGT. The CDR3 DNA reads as TGTGCCAGCAGCATCCAGGTACCTGGAAACACCATATATTTT. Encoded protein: CASSIQVPGNTIYF.

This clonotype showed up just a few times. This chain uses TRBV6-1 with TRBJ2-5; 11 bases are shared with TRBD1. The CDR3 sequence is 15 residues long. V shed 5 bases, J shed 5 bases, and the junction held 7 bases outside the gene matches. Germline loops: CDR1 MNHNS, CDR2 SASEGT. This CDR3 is CASSYGDRGSETQYF. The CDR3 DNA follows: TGTGCCAGCAGTTATGGGGACAGGGGGTCGGAGACCCAGTACTTC.

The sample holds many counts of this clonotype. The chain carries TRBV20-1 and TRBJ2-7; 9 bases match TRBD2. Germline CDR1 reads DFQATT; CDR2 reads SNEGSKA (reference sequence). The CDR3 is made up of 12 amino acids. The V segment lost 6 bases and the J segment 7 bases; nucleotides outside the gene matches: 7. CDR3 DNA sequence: TGCAGTGCAATAGCGGGAGTAGAAGAGCAGTACTTC. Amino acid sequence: CSAIAGVEEQYF.

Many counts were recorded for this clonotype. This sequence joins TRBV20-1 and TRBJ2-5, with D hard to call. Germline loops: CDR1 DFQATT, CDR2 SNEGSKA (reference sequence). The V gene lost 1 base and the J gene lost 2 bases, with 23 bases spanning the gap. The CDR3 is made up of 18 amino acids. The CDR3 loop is CSARVGSLMRRTQETQYF. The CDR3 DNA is TGCAGTGCTAGAGTTGGGTCCTTGATGCGGAGAACACAAGAGACCCAGTACTTC.

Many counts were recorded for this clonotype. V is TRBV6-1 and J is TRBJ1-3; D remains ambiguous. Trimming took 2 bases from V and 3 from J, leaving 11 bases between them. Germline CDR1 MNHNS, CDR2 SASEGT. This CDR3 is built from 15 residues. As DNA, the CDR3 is TGTGCCAGCAGTGAACTTGCACTTGGTGGAAACACCATATATTTT. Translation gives CASSELALGGNTIYF.

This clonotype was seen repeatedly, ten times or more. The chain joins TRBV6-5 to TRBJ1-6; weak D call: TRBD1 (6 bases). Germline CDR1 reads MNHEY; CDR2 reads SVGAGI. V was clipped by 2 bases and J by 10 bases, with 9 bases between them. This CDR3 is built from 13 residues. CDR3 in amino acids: CASSYRTVSPLHF. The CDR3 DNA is TGTGCCAGCAGTTACAGGACAGTCTCACCCCTCCACTTT.

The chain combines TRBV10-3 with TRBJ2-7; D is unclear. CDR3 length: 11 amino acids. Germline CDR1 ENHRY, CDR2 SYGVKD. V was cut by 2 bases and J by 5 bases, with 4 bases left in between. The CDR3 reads CAISERNEQYF. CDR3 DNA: TGTGCCATCAGTGAGAGGAACGAGCAGTACTTC.

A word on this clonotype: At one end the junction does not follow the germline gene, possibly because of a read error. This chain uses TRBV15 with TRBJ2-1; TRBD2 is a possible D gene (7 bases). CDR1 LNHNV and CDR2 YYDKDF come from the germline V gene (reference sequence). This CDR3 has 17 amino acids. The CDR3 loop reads CATSREGWGGSYNGQFF. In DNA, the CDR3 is TGTGCCACCAGCAGAGAGGGATGGGGGGGCTCCTACAATGGGCAGTTCTTC.

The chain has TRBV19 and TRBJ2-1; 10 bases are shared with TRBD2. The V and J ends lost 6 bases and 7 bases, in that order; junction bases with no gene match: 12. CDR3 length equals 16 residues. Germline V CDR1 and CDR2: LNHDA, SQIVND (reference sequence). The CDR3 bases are TGTGCCAGTAGCTTTTTGAGCGGGGGGGCGGAGAATGAGCAGTTCTTC. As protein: CASSFLSGGAENEQFF. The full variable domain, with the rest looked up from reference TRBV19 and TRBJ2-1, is DGGITQSPKYLFRKEGQNVTLSCEQNLNHDAMYWYRQDPGQGLRLIYYSQIVNDFQKGDIAEGYSVSREKKESFPLTVTSAQKNPTAFYLCASSFLSGGAENEQFFGPGTRLTVL.

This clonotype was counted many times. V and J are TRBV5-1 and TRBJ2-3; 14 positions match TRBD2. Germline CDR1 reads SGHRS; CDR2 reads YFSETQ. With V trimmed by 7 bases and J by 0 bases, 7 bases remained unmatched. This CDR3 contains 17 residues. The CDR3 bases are TGCGCCAGCGGACTAGCGGGGGGCGGAAGTAGCACAGATACGCAGTATTTT. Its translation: CASGLAGGGSSTDTQYF.

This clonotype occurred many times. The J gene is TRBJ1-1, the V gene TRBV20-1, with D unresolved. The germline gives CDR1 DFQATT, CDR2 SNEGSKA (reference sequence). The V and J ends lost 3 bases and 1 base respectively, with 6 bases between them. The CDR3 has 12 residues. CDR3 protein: CSASRQNTEAFF. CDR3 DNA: TGCAGTGCTAGTCGACAGAACACTGAAGCTTTCTTT.

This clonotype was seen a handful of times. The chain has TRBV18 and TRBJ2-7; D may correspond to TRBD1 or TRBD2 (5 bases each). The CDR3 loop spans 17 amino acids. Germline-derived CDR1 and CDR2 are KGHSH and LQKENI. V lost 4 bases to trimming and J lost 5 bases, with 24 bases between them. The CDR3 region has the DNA TGTGCCAGCTCACACCGGGACCCAACGTCCCCGATCCACGAGCAGTACTTC. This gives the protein CASSHRDPTSPIHEQYF.

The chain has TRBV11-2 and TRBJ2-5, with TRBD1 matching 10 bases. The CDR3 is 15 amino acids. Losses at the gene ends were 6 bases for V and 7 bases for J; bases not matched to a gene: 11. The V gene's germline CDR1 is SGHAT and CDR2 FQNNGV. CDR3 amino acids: CASRAPGTGVLTQYF. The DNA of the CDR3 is TGTGCCAGCAGAGCCCCCGGGACAGGGGTTCTGACCCAGTACTTC.

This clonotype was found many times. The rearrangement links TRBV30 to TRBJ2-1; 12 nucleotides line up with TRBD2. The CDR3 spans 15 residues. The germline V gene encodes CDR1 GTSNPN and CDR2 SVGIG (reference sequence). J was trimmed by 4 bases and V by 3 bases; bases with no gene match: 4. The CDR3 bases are TGTGCCTGGAGGCTGACTAGCGGGAGTTACAATGAGCAGTTCTTC. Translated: CAWRLTSGSYNEQFF.

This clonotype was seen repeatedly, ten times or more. The CDR3 region is CAWSRASGRLEQYF. CDR3 bases: TGTGCCTGGAGTAGGGCTAGCGGGAGGTTGGAGCAGTACTTC. The gene calls are TRBV30 and TRBJ2-7; 11 nucleotides agree with TRBD2. Germline assignment: CDR1 GTSNPN and CDR2 SVGIG (reference sequence). V trimming: 2 bases; J trimming: 7 bases; junction bases outside the gene matches: 7. This CDR3 region has 14 residues.